This TCR beta chain was sequenced during a study of T-cell reconstitution after alpha-beta-depleted transplantation in children (dated by TCRdb to 2015 to 2016). Study-wide context: T-cell immune reconstitution after TCRalphabeta/CD19-depleted allogeneic hematopoietic cell transplantation in children was quantitatively tracked in the study by means of TCR repertoire profiling.

The CDR3, from cysteine to phenylalanine, totals 13 residues. CDR3 DNA only is kept here, 39 bases in frame from base 1. The V end loses 0 bases and the J end loses 4 bases, and a stretch of 9 bases separates them. Via the germline V gene (reference sequence), CDR1 is DFQATT and CDR2 SNEGSKA. Preparation of the library involved PCR. TCRdb names Illumina HiSeq 2500 as the instrument used. Molecular barcoding was employed in the preparation of TCR libraries, with unique molecular identifiers being used to normalize TCRbeta repertoire quantification. TCRdb cleaned the public reads at Q25 with fastp, built clones with MiXCR and kept in-frame beta chains. Identical CDR3 proteins give one entry, which carries the most common genes and DNA. In this sample the table shows hundreds of thousands of distinct CDR3 sequences, roughly 15% of which occur a single time. The biggest ten clones account for about 5% of the sample.

What the study reported, not specific to this receptor: Over the following months the frequencies of hyperexpanded clones went down, and after one year T-cell counts and TCRbeta diversity were mostly credited to newly produced T cells. The apparently early alphabetaT-cell count recovery about two months after transplant was reportedly dependent on only several hundred rapidly expanded clones derived from non-depleted graft cells. In some patients, the high TCRbeta diversity seen at day 60 was put down to recipient T cells and intrathymic progenitors that had survived conditioning.

In the case of this clonotype: The specificity of this receptor is unknown. Base qualities are not recorded, but no much larger clone differs from it by a single base.

According to the study, the label for this sample's treatment or condition signals: allogeneic hematopoietic cell transplantation with graft depleted of TCRalphabeta T cells and CD19 B cells. The transplant recipients were children given TCRalphabeta/CD19-depleted allogeneic hematopoietic cell grafts. This material consisted of PBMCs, mostly from graft donor cells, taken 360 days after TCRalphabeta/CD19-depleted stem cell transplant. The TCR comes from a male patient younger than 18 who had a stem cell transplant for acute lymphoblastic leukemia, so the T cells may come from the graft donor. This chain is built from TRBV20-1 and TRBJ2-5; the D segment cannot be called with confidence. The sequence in DNA is TGCAGTGCTAGAGATCCCGCAGGAGAGACCCAGTACTTC. Its protein product is CSARDPAGETQYF.